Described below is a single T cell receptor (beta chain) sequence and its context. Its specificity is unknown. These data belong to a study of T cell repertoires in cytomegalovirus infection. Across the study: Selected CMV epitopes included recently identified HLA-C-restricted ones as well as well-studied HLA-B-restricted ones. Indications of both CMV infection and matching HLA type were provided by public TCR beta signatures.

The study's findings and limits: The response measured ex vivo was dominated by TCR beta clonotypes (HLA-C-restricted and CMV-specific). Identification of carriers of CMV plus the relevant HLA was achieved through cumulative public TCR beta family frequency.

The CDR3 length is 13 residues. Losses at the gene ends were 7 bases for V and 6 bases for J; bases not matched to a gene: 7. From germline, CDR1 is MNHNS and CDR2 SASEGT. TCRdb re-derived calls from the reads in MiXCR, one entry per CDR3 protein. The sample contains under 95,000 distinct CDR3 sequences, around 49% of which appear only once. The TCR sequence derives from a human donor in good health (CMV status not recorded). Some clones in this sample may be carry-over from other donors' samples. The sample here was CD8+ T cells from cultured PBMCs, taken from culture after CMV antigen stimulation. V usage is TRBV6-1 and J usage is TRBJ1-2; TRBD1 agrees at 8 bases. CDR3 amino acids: CASTKDRADGYTF. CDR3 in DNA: TGTGCCAGCACTAAGGACAGGGCGGATGGCTACACCTTC.